This TCR beta chain was obtained from a study of T cell responses to AZD1222 COVID-19 vaccine. The assay was immunoSEQ multiplex PCR, and TCRdb's table has in-frame clones only and misses some. Of about 130,000 clones listed, about 86% were seen once; the top ten hold 12%. The receptor comes from an adult in good health. The sample consisted of peripheral blood, taken on day 0 of AZD1222 vaccination.

CDR3 residues: CASSPPNRDGEKLFF. DNA of the CDR3: TGTGCCAGCTCACCACCGAACAGGGATGGGGAAAAACTGTTTTTT. This chain joins TRBV18 and TRBJ1-4, with a weak D call TRBD1 (6 bases). Germline CDR1 reads KGHSH; CDR2 reads LQKENI. This CDR3 comprises 15 residues. Trimming pared 0 bases from V and 8 bases from J, leaving 13 bases between.